This T cell receptor beta chain is from a study of PD-1 blockade in classical Hodgkin lymphoma (dated by TCRdb to 2019 to 2021). Turning to the overall study: The study used TCR beta sequencing and CyTOF to define a peripheral blood immune signature of response to PD-1 blockade in classical Hodgkin lymphoma.

Study-wide conclusions, independent of this receptor: The study covered only a single clinical trial cohort, and the causes of the repertoire differences, possibly disease activity or prior therapy, were still not defined. Baseline TCR diversity was reported to be lower in newly diagnosed patients than in healthy donors and to be lower still in relapsed/refractory patients.

Note on this clone: It lacks a known antigen. There are no base qualities to consult, and no much larger clone falls within one base.

Per the publication, the time point label means: newly diagnosed, previously untreated cHL patient sample. CD4+ T cells were purified from thawed PBMCs by magnetic negative selection with a Miltenyi CD4+ T cell isolation kit. As a comparison group for the relapsed/refractory trial patients, PBMCs were sequenced from patients with newly diagnosed, previously untreated classical Hodgkin lymphoma. Peripheral blood was collected in 8 mL Vacutainer Cell Preparation Tubes, from which PBMCs were isolated by centrifugation and then cryopreserved. Purified CD4+ and CD8+ fractions were prepared only for cases with an additional available PBMC sample. On LS columns in a quadroMACS separator, the magnetically labelled cells were depleted, and the flow-through was collected as the purified fraction. Genomic DNA was isolated using the Qiagen DNeasy kit from unsorted PBMCs as well as from negatively selected CD4+ and CD8+ fractions. TCR beta CDR3 regions were amplified by immunoSEQ multiplex PCR using primers annealing to V and J segments. A synthetic immune receptor repertoire was used to minimize amplification bias, and remaining bias was computationally removed after sequencing. The authors' analysis ran thus. Repertoire diversity was quantified as the Shannon entropy index using custom Python scripts. Unsorted, CD4+ and CD8+ repertoires were analyzed separately, except in combined analyses where CD4+ and CD8+ sequences were merged in silico. The immuneACCESS repertoire file appears here via TCRdb, limited to in-frame rearrangements. These files lack a portion of the clones; in checked studies, under half of the deficit traces to unresolved V genes, and the cause of the others is not known. The V and J calls and clone size come from that table; D and trimming were worked out from the DNA. Across this sample there are 30,000 to 40,000 clones, with 85% to 90% seen only once. In total, the top ten clones hold about 0.22% of the sample.

Cut back by 8 bases and 1 base, the V and J ends lie 10 bases apart. The germline V gene (reference sequence) supplies CDR1 SGHNT and CDR2 YYREEE. Including the terminal cysteine and phenylalanine, the CDR3 comprises 14 residues. The kept DNA is CDR3 alone, 42 bases in frame from the first base. The chain uses TRBV5-4 and TRBJ2-6; the D gene is perhaps TRBD2, from 5 matching bases. Sequences were obtained from CD4+ T cells from blood. The receptor was isolated from a human donor with classical Hodgkin lymphoma. The nucleotide sequence is given as TGTGCCAGTGGAAGGGAGTCTGGGGCCAACGTCCTGACTTTC. This gives the protein CASGRESGANVLTF. The entire variable domain, with the stretches around the CDR3 drawn from the reference TRBV5-4 and TRBJ2-6 proteins, is ETGVTQSPTHLIKTRGQQVTLRCSSQSGHNTVSWYQQALGQGPQFIFQYYREEENGRGNFPPRFSGLQFPNYSSELNVNALELDDSALYLCASGRESGANVLTFGAGSRLTVL.